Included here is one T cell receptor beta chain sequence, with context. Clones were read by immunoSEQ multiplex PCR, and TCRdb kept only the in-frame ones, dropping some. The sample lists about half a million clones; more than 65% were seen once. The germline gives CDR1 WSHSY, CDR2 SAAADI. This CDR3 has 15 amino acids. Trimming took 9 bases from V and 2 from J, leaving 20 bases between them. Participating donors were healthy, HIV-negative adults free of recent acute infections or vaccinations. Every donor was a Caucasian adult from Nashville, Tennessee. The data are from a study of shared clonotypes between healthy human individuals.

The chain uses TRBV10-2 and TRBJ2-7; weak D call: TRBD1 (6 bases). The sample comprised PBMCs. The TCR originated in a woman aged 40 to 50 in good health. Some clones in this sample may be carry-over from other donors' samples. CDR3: CASQIGTPVTYEQYF. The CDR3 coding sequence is TGCGCCAGTCAGATCGGGACACCAGTTACCTACGAGCAGTACTTC.